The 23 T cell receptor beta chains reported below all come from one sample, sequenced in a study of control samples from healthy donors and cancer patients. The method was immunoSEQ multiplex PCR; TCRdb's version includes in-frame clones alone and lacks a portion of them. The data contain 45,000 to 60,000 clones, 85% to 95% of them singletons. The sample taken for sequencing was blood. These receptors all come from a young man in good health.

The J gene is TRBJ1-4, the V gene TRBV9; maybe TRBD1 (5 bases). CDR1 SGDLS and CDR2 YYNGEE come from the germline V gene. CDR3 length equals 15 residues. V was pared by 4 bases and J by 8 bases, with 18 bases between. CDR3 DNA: TGTGCCAGCAGCCTCCTAGGCGGGACCGGAGAAAAACTGTTTTTT. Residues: CASSLLGGTGEKLFF. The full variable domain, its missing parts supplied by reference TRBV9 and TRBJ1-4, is DSGVTQTPKHLITATGQRVTLRCSPRSGDLSVYWYQQSLDQGLQFLIQYYNGEERAKGNILERFSAQQFPDLHSELNLSSLELGDSALYFCASSLLGGTGEKLFFGSGTQLSVL.

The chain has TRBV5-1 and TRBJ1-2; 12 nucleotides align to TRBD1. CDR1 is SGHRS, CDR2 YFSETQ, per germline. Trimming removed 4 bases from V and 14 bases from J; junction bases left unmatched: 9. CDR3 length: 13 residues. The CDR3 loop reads CASSPSGTGGDTF. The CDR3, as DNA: TGCGCCAGCAGCCCATCCGGGACAGGGGGCGATACCTTC.

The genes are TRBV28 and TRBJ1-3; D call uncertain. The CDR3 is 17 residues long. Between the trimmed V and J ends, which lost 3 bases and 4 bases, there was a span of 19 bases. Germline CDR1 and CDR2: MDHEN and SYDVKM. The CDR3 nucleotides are TGTGCCAGCAGTTTGGCCGCGATTGTAGAATCCGGAAACACCATATATTTT. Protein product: CASSLAAIVESGNTIYF.

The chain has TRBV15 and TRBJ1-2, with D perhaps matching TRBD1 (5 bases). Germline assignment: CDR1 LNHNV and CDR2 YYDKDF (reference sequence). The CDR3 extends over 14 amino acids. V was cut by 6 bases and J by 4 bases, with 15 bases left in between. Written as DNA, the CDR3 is TGTGCCACCAGGAACTCCACAGGACCCTATGGCTACACCTTC. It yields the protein CATRNSTGPYGYTF.

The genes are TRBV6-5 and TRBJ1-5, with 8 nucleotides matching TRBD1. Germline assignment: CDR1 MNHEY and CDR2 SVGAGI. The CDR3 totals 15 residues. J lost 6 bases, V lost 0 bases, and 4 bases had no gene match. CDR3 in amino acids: CASSYSGTGSQPQHF. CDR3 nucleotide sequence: TGTGCCAGCAGTTACTCGGGGACAGGATCTCAGCCCCAGCATTTT.

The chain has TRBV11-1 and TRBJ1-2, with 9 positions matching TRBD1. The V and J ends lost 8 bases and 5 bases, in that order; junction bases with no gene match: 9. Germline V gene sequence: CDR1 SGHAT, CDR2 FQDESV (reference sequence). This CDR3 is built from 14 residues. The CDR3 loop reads CASGSRTGVYGYTF. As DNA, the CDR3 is TGTGCCAGCGGATCTCGGACAGGGGTTTATGGCTACACCTTC.

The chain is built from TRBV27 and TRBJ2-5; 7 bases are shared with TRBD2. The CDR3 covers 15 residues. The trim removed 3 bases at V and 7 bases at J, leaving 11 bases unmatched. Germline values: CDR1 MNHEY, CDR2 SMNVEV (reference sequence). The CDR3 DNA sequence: TGTGCCAGCAGTTTGGGGGGGACCTCCCGGCGGACCCAGTACTTC. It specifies CASSLGGTSRRTQYF.

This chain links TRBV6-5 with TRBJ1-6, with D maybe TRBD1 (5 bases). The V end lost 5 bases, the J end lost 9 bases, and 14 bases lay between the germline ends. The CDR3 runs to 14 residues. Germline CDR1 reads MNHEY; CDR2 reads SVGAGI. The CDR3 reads CASSLPERGSPLHF. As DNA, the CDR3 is TGTGCCAGCAGTCTTCCAGAGAGGGGTTCACCCCTCCACTTT.

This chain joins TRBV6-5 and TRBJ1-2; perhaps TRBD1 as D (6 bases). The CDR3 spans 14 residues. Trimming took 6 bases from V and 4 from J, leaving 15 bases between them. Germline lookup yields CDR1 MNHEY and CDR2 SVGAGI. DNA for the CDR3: TGTGCCAGCAGCCATCGACAGGCCGCCTATGGCTACACCTTC. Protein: CASSHRQAAYGYTF.

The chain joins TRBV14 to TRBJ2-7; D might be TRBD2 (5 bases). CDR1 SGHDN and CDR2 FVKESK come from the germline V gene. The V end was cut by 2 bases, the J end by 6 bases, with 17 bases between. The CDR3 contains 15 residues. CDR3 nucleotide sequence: TGTGCCAGCAGCCAACGGGCGGGTGGAACGAGCGAGCAGTACTTC. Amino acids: CASSQRAGGTSEQYF.

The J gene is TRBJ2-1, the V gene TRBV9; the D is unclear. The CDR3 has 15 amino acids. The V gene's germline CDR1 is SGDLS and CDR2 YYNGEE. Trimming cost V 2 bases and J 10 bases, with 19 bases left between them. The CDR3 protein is CASSVSPSLLGEQFF. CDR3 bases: TGTGCCAGCAGCGTTTCTCCAAGCCTGCTCGGGGAGCAGTTCTTC.

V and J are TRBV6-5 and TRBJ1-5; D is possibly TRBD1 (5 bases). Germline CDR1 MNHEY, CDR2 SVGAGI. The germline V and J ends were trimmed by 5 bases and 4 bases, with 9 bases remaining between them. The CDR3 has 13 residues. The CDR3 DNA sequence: TGTGCCAGCAGTACGGGACGGAATCAGCCCCAGCATTTT. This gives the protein CASSTGRNQPQHF.

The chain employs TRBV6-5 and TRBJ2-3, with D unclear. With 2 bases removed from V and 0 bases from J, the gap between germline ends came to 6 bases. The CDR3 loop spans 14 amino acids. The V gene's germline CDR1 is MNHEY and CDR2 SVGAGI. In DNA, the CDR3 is TGTGCCAGCAGTTACAGGGCTAGCACAGATACGCAGTATTTT. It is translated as CASSYRASTDTQYF.

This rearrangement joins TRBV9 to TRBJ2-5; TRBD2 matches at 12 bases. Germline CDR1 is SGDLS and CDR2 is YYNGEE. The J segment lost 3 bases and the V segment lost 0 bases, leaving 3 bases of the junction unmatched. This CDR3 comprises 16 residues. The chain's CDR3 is CASSVGPSGGEETQYF. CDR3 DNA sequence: TGTGCCAGCAGCGTAGGTCCTAGCGGGGGGGAAGAGACCCAGTACTTC.

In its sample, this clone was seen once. The DNA for the CDR3 is TGTGCCAGCAGCTTAGCCCAGGGGGGCATAGGTGAAAAACTGTTTTTT. Protein sequence: CASSLAQGGIGEKLFF. This chain links TRBV7-9 with TRBJ1-4, with TRBD1 identical over 7 bases. Germline loops: CDR1 SEHNR, CDR2 FQNEAQ (reference sequence). J lost 7 bases, V lost 0 bases, and 8 bases had no gene match. The CDR3 is made up of 16 amino acids.

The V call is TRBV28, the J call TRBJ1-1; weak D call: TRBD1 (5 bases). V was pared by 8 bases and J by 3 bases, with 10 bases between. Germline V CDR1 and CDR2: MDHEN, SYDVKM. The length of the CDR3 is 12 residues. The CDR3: CASAGTHTEAFF. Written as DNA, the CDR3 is TGTGCCAGCGCAGGGACCCACACTGAAGCTTTCTTT.

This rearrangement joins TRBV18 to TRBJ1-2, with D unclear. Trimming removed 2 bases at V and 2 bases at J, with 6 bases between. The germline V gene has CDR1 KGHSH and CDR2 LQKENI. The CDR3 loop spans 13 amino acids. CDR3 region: CASSPERNYGYTF. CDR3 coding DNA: TGTGCCAGCTCACCAGAGCGGAACTATGGCTACACCTTC. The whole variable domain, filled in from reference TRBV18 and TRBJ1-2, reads NAGVMQNPRHLVRRRGQEARLRCSPMKGHSHVYWYRQLPEEGLKFMVYLQKENIIDESGMPKERFSAEFPKEGPSILRIQQVVRGDSAAYFCASSPERNYGYTFGSGTRLTVV.

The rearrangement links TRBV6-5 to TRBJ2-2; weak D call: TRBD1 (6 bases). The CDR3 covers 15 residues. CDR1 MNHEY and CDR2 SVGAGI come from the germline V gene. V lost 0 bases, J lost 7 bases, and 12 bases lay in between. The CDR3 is CASSYSWQGNGELFF. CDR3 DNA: TGTGCCAGCAGTTACTCGTGGCAGGGGAACGGGGAGCTGTTTTTT.

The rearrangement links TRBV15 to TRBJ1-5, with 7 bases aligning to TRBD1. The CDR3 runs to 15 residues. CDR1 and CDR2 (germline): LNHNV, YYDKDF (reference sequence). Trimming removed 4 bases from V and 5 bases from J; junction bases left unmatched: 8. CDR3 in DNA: TGTGCCACCAGCACCTCCGGGACAGTTTATCAGCCCCAGCATTTT. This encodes CATSTSGTVYQPQHF.

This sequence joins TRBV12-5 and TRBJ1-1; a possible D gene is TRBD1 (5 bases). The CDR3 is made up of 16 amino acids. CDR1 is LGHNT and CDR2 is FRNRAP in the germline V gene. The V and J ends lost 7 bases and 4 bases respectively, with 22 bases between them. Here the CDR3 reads CASALPKTGGVTEAFF. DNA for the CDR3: TGTGCTAGTGCCCTTCCTAAGACGGGGGGAGTCACTGAAGCTTTCTTT.

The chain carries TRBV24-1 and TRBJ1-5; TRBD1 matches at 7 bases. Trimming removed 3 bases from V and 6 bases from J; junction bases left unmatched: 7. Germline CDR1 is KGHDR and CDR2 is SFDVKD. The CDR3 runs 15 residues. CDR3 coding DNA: TGTGCCACCAGTGATCCACGGACAGGAGGTCAGCCCCAGCATTTT. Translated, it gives CATSDPRTGGQPQHF.

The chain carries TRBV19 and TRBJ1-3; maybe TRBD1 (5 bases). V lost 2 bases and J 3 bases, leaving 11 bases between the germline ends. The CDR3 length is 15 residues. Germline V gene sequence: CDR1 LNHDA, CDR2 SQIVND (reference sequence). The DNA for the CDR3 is TGTGCCAGTAGTATATCGGGCAGGGATGGAAACACCATATATTTT. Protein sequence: CASSISGRDGNTIYF. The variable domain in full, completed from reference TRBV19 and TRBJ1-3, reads DGGITQSPKYLFRKEGQNVTLSCEQNLNHDAMYWYRQDPGQGLRLIYYSQIVNDFQKGDIAEGYSVSREKKESFPLTVTSAQKNPTAFYLCASSISGRDGNTIYFGEGSWLTVV.

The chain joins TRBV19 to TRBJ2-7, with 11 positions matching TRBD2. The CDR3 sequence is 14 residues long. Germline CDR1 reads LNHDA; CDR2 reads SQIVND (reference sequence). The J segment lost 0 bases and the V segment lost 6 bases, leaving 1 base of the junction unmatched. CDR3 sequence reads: CASRTSGGSYEQYF. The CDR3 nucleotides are TGTGCCAGTAGAACTAGCGGGGGCTCCTACGAGCAGTACTTC.